Included here is one TCR beta chain sequence, with context. This sample is drawn from a study of blood T cell repertoires in COVID-19. Overall study context: Both acute and convalescent COVID-19 samples were obtained from the United States, Italy and Spain. The cDNA or gDNA used as material had been derived from T cells, B-cell-depleted T cells, or PBMCs.

The authors' processing: Amplified reference gene primers provided the basis for estimating nucleated cell counts. The repertoire was sequenced with immunoSEQ multiplex PCR; TCRdb's copy has only in-frame clones and lacks some. The V and J calls and clone size are taken from that table; D and trimming were inferred from the DNA. The sample has about 120,000 clones, less than 95% seen once. Per the germline V gene, CDR1 is SGHRS and CDR2 is YFSETQ. The V and J ends lost 4 bases and 7 bases, in that order; junction bases with no gene match: 8. This CDR3 is 16 amino acids long. The sequence derives from a human donor with active COVID-19. The donor label of this sample is uncertain. This chain joins TRBV5-1 and TRBJ1-6, with 10 bases fitting TRBD1. The sequencing sample was made of peripheral blood. As DNA, the CDR3 is TGCGCCAGCAGCCGAGCCGGGACAGGGGAAAATTCACCCCTCCACTTT. Translated: CASSRAGTGENSPLHF.